These 28 T cell receptor beta chains were sequenced from one sample in a study of post-analysis software for immune sequencing data. No cognate antigen is known for these TCRs. Carried by the TCR beta cDNA libraries were unique molecular identifiers. TCRdb passed the PCR reads through MiXCR, listing each CDR3 protein once. The sample holds 820,000 or so distinct CDR3 sequences, approximately 57% seen once. Whole-study results and caveats: Patients used a few TRBV segments, including TRBV5-6, TRBV5-1 and TRBV20-1, more often than controls.

Sequenced input: blood. These receptors were collected from a girl aged 5 to 17 with multiple sclerosis.

This clonotype was recorded a few times. The genes are TRBV30 and TRBJ1-5, with a possible D match to TRBD1 (5 bases). V was trimmed by 2 bases and J by 2 bases, leaving 10 bases between them. The germline V gene has CDR1 GTSNPN and CDR2 SVGIG (reference sequence). The CDR3 runs to 14 residues. The CDR3 sequence: CAWSLGDGNQPQHF. CDR3 DNA sequence: TGTGCCTGGAGTCTAGGGGATGGCAATCAGCCCCAGCATTTT.

V usage is TRBV27 and J usage is TRBJ1-5; D is unclear. This CDR3 spans 17 amino acids. Deletions cut 5 bases from V and 0 bases from J, with 17 bases between. Germline values: CDR1 MNHEY, CDR2 SMNVEV (reference sequence). The DNA of the CDR3 is TGTGCCAGCAGTCCCCGGCTCATGAGGGATAGCAATCAGCCCCAGCATTTT. This gives the protein CASSPRLMRDSNQPQHF.

The chain employs TRBV20-1 and TRBJ1-2; D unresolved. The CDR3 is made up of 13 amino acids. Germline loops: CDR1 DFQATT, CDR2 SNEGSKA (reference sequence). Trimming stripped 6 bases from V and 13 bases from J, with 24 bases between. CDR3 DNA sequence: TGCAGTGCCCCTCCGAGCACACTGTTGGGTAGCACCTTC. Translation gives CSAPPSTLLGSTF.

Notes on this clonotype: Being one base from a much bigger clone, this may be a read error. V gene TRBV4-1 combines with J gene TRBJ2-7, with D maybe TRBD2 (6 bases). Germline CDR1 and CDR2: MGHRA and YSYEKL. The CDR3 length is 18 residues. Trimming removed 1 base at V and 10 bases at J, with 29 bases between. The CDR3 DNA reads TGCGCCAGCAGCCAAGTGGAATTGGCGGGGCCCCTGTGGAGGGCCCAGTACTTC. As protein: CASSQVELAGPLWRAQYF.

The CDR3 sequence: CASSFGTGSDKNIQYF. As DNA, the CDR3 is TGCGCCAGCAGCTTCGGGACAGGGTCAGACAAAAACATTCAGTACTTC. The chain combines TRBV5-1 with TRBJ2-7; 9 positions match TRBD1. The better agreement between TRBJ2-4 and the DNA end casts doubt on the J call. The CDR3 consists of 16 residues. Germline CDR1 reads SGHRS; CDR2 reads YFSETQ.

The rearrangement uses TRBV7-3 and TRBJ2-7; tentatively, D is TRBD1 (8 bases). In germline, CDR1 is SGHTA, CDR2 FQGTGA. The V and J ends lost 5 bases and 4 bases respectively, with 18 bases between them. CDR3 length: 15 amino acids. This CDR3 reads CASSQGASGQYEQYF. Here the CDR3 DNA reads TGTGCCAGCAGCCAGGGGGCTAGCGGACAATACGAGCAGTACTTC.

The rearrangement uses TRBV25-1 and TRBJ1-2, with D possibly TRBD1 on 6 matching bases. Germline V gene sequence: CDR1 MGHDK, CDR2 SYGVNS. The V gene lost 4 bases and the J gene lost 6 bases, with 12 bases spanning the gap. This CDR3 is built from 13 residues. The CDR3 coding sequence is TGTGCCAGCAGTGTGGGGGCGTCGAATGGCTACACCTTC. Translating it yields CASSVGASNGYTF.

The chain employs TRBV29-1 and TRBJ2-7; D is possibly TRBD1 (6 bases). The CDR3 covers 12 residues. V shed 8 bases and J shed 4 bases, with 15 bases lying between them. Germline CDR1 is SQVTM and CDR2 is ANQGSEA. CDR3 bases: TGCAGCATTGGGAGAGGGGGATACGAGCAGTACTTC. It encodes CSIGRGGYEQYF.

This clonotype was found many times. The V gene is TRBV5-1, the J gene TRBJ2-7; either TRBD1 or TRBD2 may supply D (5 bases each). The CDR3 contains 12 residues. Germline V lookup: CDR1 SGHRS, CDR2 YFSETQ. V lost 3 bases, J lost 6 bases, and 10 bases lay in between. This CDR3 is CASSSPRGEQYF. CDR3 sequence (DNA): TGCGCCAGCAGCTCCCCGAGGGGCGAGCAGTACTTC.

The chain is built from TRBV20-1 and TRBJ2-7; D uncertain. This CDR3 is built from 15 residues. The V end was cut by 0 bases, the J end by 6 bases, with 18 bases between. Germline CDR1 and CDR2: DFQATT and SNEGSKA (reference sequence). CDR3 sequence reads: CSARDLGSSPVEQYF. In DNA form, the CDR3 reads TGCAGTGCTAGAGATCTGGGAAGCTCCCCTGTCGAGCAGTACTTC.

J is TRBJ1-6 and V is TRBV7-9, with D possibly TRBD1 on 5 matching bases. V lost 8 bases and J 7 bases, leaving 21 bases between the germline ends. Germline CDR1 reads SEHNR; CDR2 reads FQNEAQ (reference sequence). The length of the CDR3 is 16 residues. CDR3 sequence (DNA): TGTGCCAGCTCCAACCTCGGGGGTTCTTACAATTCACCCCTCCACTTT. It encodes CASSNLGGSYNSPLHF. The variable domain in full, with the rest retrieved from reference TRBV7-9 and TRBJ1-6, is DTGVSQNPRHKITKRGQNVTFRCDPISEHNRLYWYRQTLGQGPEFLTYFQNEAQLEKSRLLSDRFSAERPKGSFSTLEIQRTEQGDSAMYLCASSNLGGSYNSPLHFGNGTRLTVT.

V gene TRBV6-6 combines with J gene TRBJ2-1, with D maybe TRBD1 (5 bases). CDR1 is MNHNY, CDR2 SVGAGI, per germline (reference sequence). V was shortened by 7 bases and J by 4 bases, with 14 bases between the two germline ends. The length of the CDR3 is 14 residues. The CDR3 sequence: CASNKPQVYNEQFF. The CDR3 DNA reads TGTGCCAGCAATAAACCACAGGTTTACAATGAGCAGTTCTTC.

This clonotype was detected only once. The chain recombines TRBV25-1 with TRBJ2-5, with 13 nucleotides matching TRBD2. The J call may be incorrect, as the DNA end agrees better with TRBJ2-7. The CDR3 consists of 14 residues. From germline, CDR1 is MGHDK and CDR2 SYGVNS. CDR3 sequence: CASSDGLAGAEQYF. CDR3 bases: TGTGCCAGCAGTGATGGACTAGCGGGGGCCGAGCAGTACTTC.

The chain has TRBV3-1 and TRBJ2-7, with 9 positions matching TRBD2. V lost 0 bases, J lost 7 bases, and 13 bases stayed unmatched. CDR1 is LGHDT, CDR2 YNNKEL, per germline (reference sequence). This CDR3 region has 17 residues. Here the CDR3 reads CASSQDWWLAGLSEQYF. Written as DNA, the CDR3 is TGTGCCAGCAGCCAAGACTGGTGGCTAGCGGGACTGTCGGAGCAGTACTTC.

This clonotype was counted only a few times. The V gene is TRBV7-9, the J gene TRBJ2-1, with D unresolved. Trimming left V 6 bases short and J 5 bases short, with 23 bases between. Germline V gene data show CDR1 as SEHNR and CDR2 as FQNEAQ (reference sequence). The CDR3 consists of 17 residues. As DNA, the CDR3 is TGTGCCAGCAGGCGTACAGTCGTAGGACCCCGAGACAATGAGCAGTTCTTC. It codes for CASRRTVVGPRDNEQFF.

This clonotype was picked up a small number of times. The V call is TRBV5-1, the J call TRBJ2-5; unclear D gene. The germline V and J ends were trimmed by 2 bases and 4 bases, with 9 bases remaining between them. CDR1 is SGHRS, CDR2 YFSETQ, per germline. The CDR3 consists of 13 residues. The CDR3 loop is CASSLTPRETQYF. For the CDR3, the DNA is TGCGCCAGCAGCTTAACGCCGCGAGAGACCCAGTACTTC.

The rearrangement joins TRBV9 to TRBJ2-1; D gene uncertain. CDR1 and CDR2 (germline): SGDLS, YYNGEE. The V and J ends lost 0 bases and 12 bases respectively, with 13 bases between them. The CDR3 runs 13 residues. The CDR3 bases are TGTGCCAGCAGCGTAGTGGGCAGAGAGGCGCAGTTCTTC. As protein: CASSVVGREAQFF. Drawing the rest from reference TRBV9 and TRBJ2-1, the complete variable domain is DSGVTQTPKHLITATGQRVTLRCSPRSGDLSVYWYQQSLDQGLQFLIQYYNGEERAKGNILERFSAQQFPDLHSELNLSSLELGDSALYFCASSVVGREAQFFGPGTRLTVL.

This chain links TRBV11-2 with TRBJ2-1; no clear D. This CDR3 is 14 amino acids long. Germline V lookup: CDR1 SGHAT, CDR2 FQNNGV. The V end was cut by 2 bases, the J end by 6 bases, with 11 bases between. CDR3 DNA sequence: TGTGCCAGCAGCTTACGGTCTCCACCCAATGAGCAGTTCTTC. Its translation is CASSLRSPPNEQFF. The whole variable domain, remainder taken from reference TRBV11-2 and TRBJ2-1, is EAGVAQSPRYKIIEKRQSVAFWCNPISGHATLYWYQQILGQGPKLLIQFQNNGVVDDSQLPKDRFSAERLKGVDSTLKIQPAKLEDSAVYLCASSLRSPPNEQFFGPGTRLTVL.

The chain links TRBV4-1 to TRBJ2-1; D is unresolved. The CDR3 has 15 residues. CDR1 is MGHRA and CDR2 is YSYEKL in the germline V gene. V gave up 1 base and J gave up 3 bases, with 10 bases separating them. The CDR3 region is CASSQVSRVYNEQFF. The CDR3, as DNA: TGCGCCAGCAGCCAAGTCAGTCGGGTCTACAATGAGCAGTTCTTC.

The rearrangement joins TRBV5-1 to TRBJ2-7; TRBD2 is a possible D gene (5 bases). The CDR3 covers 15 residues. Germline-derived CDR1 and CDR2 are SGHRS and YFSETQ. V shed 0 bases and J shed 7 bases, with 17 bases lying between them. CDR3 sequence: CASSLDSGGVLEQYF. In nucleotides, the CDR3 is TGCGCCAGCAGCTTGGACAGCGGAGGCGTCTTAGAGCAGTACTTC.

At least ten counts were recorded for this clonotype. V is TRBV7-6 and J is TRBJ1-6, with D hard to call. V was pared by 2 bases and J by 8 bases, with 13 bases between. The germline CDR1 and CDR2 sequences are SGHVS and FNYEAQ. The CDR3 contains 15 residues. The CDR3 loop is CASSLLFGEDSPLHF. As DNA, the CDR3 is TGTGCCAGCAGCTTACTCTTCGGAGAAGATTCACCCCTCCACTTT.

V usage is TRBV7-8 and J usage is TRBJ1-1, with 7 bases that match TRBD1. Germline V gene sequence: CDR1 SGHVS, CDR2 FQNEAQ. The junction had 12 bases not matched to a gene; V was cut back by 7 bases and J by 4 bases. This CDR3 has 15 amino acids. The CDR3 reads CASTNLRQGSTEAFF. In DNA form, the CDR3 reads TGTGCCAGCACCAACCTAAGACAGGGATCCACTGAAGCTTTCTTT.

This rearrangement joins TRBV7-8 to TRBJ1-1; D may be TRBD1 (6 bases). This CDR3 contains 15 residues. The germline gives CDR1 SGHVS, CDR2 FQNEAQ. Trimming stripped 6 bases from V and 1 base from J, with 15 bases between. The CDR3 protein is CASREWTGQNTEAFF. As DNA, the CDR3 is TGTGCCAGCAGGGAATGGACGGGACAGAACACTGAAGCTTTCTTT.

The chain uses TRBV7-9 and TRBJ2-5; D not certain. CDR1 and CDR2 from the germline V gene are SEHNR and FQNEAQ (reference sequence). V was trimmed by 7 bases and J by 5 bases, leaving 8 bases between them. The CDR3 spans 11 residues. For the CDR3, the DNA is TGTGCCAGCACCGATGTGGAGACCCAGTACTTC. Translation gives CASTDVETQYF.

This chain uses TRBV20-1 with TRBJ2-2; 9 positions match TRBD2. CDR1 is DFQATT, CDR2 SNEGSKA, per germline (reference sequence). This CDR3 is built from 17 residues. V was clipped by 0 bases and J by 3 bases; unmatched bases: 8. In DNA, the CDR3 is TGCAGTGCTAGAGATCCGTCCCTAGCGGGACACACCGGGGAGCTGTTTTTT. Translating it yields CSARDPSLAGHTGELFF.

This clonotype was observed a handful of times. DNA for the CDR3: TGTGCCAGCAGTTTCAAGGTGAACACTGAAGCTTTCTTT. Its protein is CASSFKVNTEAFF. The gene calls are TRBV12-3 or TRBV12-4 and TRBJ1-1; D uncertain. Deletions cut 3 bases from V and 0 bases from J, with 5 bases between. The CDR3 spans 13 residues.

This CDR3 reads CSVEGLAPYNEQFF. For the CDR3, the DNA is TGCAGCGTTGAAGGCCTAGCGCCCTACAATGAGCAGTTCTTC. The chain has TRBV29-1 and TRBJ2-1, with D possibly matching TRBD2 (6 bases). The germline CDR1 and CDR2 sequences are SQVTM and ANQGSEA. V lost 1 base and J lost 2, with 9 bases in between. The CDR3 covers 14 residues.

The chain recombines TRBV2 with TRBJ2-3; D is possibly TRBD1 (6 bases). The CDR3 is 13 amino acids. V was clipped by 7 bases and J by 3 bases, with 11 bases between them. Per germline, CDR1 SNHLY and CDR2 FYNNEI. CDR3 sequence (DNA): TGTGCCAGCACGGTACAGGGAACAGATACGCAGTATTTT. This gives the protein CASTVQGTDTQYF. Looking up the rest from reference TRBV2 and TRBJ2-3 gives the full variable domain: EPEVTQTPSHQVTQMGQEVILRCVPISNHLYFYWYRQILGQKVEFLVSFYNNEISEKSEIFDDQFSVERPDGSNFTLKIRSTKLEDSAMYFCASTVQGTDTQYFGPGTRLTVL.